The T cell receptor (beta chain) under discussion was sequenced for a study of cytomegalovirus exposure and HLA in healthy donors. Overall study results and limits: Later analysis identified several of the most significant clusters that appeared linked to common viral pathogens. Association with HLA alleles at 0.05 false discovery rate was found for 16,951 TCR beta sequences in a later analysis.

Details on this clone: Its specificity is not known.

The PCR had 60 Vbeta and 13 Jbeta primers. Clones were read by immunoSEQ multiplex PCR, and TCRdb kept only the in-frame ones, dropping some. The sample shows around 100,000 clones, under 80% of them seen only once. The donors (healthy individuals) were bone marrow donors. In germline, CDR1 is SNHLY, CDR2 FYNNEI. This CDR3 comprises 18 residues. The trim removed 10 bases at V and 4 bases at J, leaving 19 bases unmatched. This clonotype originated in a woman under 30 in good health and CMV-seropositive. The genes are TRBV2 and TRBJ2-2, with 9 positions matching TRBD2. Sample: PBMCs. The CDR3 coding sequence is TGTGCCACCAAAGGGATTGGGGCGGGGGGGCCTAGCACCGGGGAGCTGTTTTTT. It specifies CATKGIGAGGPSTGELFF.